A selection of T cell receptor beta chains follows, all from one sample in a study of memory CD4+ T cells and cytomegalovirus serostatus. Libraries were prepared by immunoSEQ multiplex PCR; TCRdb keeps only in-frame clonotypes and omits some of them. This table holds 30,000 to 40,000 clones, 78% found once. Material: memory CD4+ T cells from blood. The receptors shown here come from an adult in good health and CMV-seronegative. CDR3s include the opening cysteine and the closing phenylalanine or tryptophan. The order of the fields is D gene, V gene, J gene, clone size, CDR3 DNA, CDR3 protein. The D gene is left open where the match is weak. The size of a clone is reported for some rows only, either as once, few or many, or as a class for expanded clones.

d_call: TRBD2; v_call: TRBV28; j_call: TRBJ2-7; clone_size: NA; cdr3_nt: TGTGCCAGCAGTTTACTTAGCGGGGGGCTATTGGAGCAGTACTTC; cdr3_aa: CASSLLSGGLLEQYF
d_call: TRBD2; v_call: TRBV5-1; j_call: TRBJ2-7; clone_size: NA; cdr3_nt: TGCGCCAGCAGCTTAACTAGCGGGGGTCCGAATCCGATTGAGCAGTACTTC; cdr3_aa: CASSLTSGGPNPIEQYF
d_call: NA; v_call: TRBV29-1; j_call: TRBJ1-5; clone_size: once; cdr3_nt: TGCAGCGTTGATTCGTTTGTGGAACGATTTAATAGCAATCAGCCCCAGCATTTT; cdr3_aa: CSVDSFVERFNSNQPQHF
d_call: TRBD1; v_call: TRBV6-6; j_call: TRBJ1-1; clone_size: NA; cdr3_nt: TGTGCCAGCACGCCCCGGGGACAGGTTACTGAAGCTTTCTTT; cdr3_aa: CASTPRGQVTEAFF
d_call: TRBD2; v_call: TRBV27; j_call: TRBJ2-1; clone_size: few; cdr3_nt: TGTGCCAGCAGTTTACTGGCTAGCGGGGGTGGTGAGCAGTTCTTC; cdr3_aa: CASSLLASGGGEQFF
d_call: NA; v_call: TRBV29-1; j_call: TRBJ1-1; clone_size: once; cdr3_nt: TGCAGCGTTGATATCGCAGGGGAAATGGCTGAAGCTTTCTTT; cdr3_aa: CSVDIAGEMAEAFF
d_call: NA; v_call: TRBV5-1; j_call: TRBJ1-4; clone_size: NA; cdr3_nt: TGCGCCAGCAGCAGGGACCCCACTAATGAAAAACTGTTTTTT; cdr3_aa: CASSRDPTNEKLFF
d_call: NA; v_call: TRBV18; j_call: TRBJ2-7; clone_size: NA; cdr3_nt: TGTGCCAGCTCACCCGATATCAACTCCTACGAGCAGTACTTC; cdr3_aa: CASSPDINSYEQYF
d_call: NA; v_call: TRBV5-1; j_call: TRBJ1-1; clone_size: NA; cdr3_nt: TGCGCCAGCAGCCCAGGGGCCGGGAACACTGAAGCTTTCTTT; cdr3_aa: CASSPGAGNTEAFF
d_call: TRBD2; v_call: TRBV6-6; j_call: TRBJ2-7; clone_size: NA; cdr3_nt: TGTGCCAGCAGCTACGCTGGACTAGCGGGAGTCTACGAGCAGTACTTC; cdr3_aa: CASSYAGLAGVYEQYF
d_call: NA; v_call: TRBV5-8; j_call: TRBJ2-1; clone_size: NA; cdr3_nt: TGTGCCAGCAGCTTGACCCAGGGGGGCCACAATGAGCAGTTCTTC; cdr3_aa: CASSLTQGGHNEQFF
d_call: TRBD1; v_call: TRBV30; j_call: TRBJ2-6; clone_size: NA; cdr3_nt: TGTGCCTGGAGTGCGTATCAGGGGACAGGGGCAAACTCTGGGGCCAACGTCCTGACTTTC; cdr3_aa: CAWSAYQGTGANSGANVLTF
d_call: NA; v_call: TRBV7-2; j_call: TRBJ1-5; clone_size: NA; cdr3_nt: TGTGCCAGCAGCCCGGGAGTATTTATGCCCCAGCATTTT; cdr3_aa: CASSPGVFMPQHF
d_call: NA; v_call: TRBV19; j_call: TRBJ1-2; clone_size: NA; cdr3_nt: TGTGCCAGTAGTCTCCACGGACGAGAGGTTTATGGCTACACCTTC; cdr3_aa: CASSLHGREVYGYTF
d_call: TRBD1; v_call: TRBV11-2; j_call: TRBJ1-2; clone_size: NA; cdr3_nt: TGTGCCAGCAGCCCCGGGACAGGAGCTCCCCTGGGGCGGACCTTC; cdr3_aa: CASSPGTGAPLGRTF